The 10 T cell receptor beta chains in this list originate from one sample, sequenced in a study of control samples from healthy donors and cancer patients. Measured with immunoSEQ multiplex PCR; TCRdb has only the in-frame clones, and not every one. The sample has about 150,000 clones; approximately 94% are singletons. The specimen was blood. The receptors shown here come from a man aged 35 to 55 in good health.

This sequence joins TRBV10-3 and TRBJ2-2; D not certain. The germline V gene has CDR1 ENHRY and CDR2 SYGVKD. Trimming took off 0 bases at V and 4 bases at J, with 6 bases between the two ends. The CDR3 totals 14 residues. The CDR3 nucleotides read TGTGCCATCAGTGAGTCGACTGGCACCGGGGAGCTGTTTTTT. Its protein product is CAISESTGTGELFF.

The V call is TRBV15, the J call TRBJ1-1, with D possibly matching TRBD1 (6 bases). With 4 bases removed from V and 2 bases from J, the gap between germline ends came to 14 bases. Germline-derived CDR1 and CDR2 are LNHNV and YYDKDF (reference sequence). The CDR3 spans 15 residues. The CDR3 loop is CATSNPRGGNTEAFF. DNA for the CDR3: TGTGCCACCAGCAACCCTAGAGGGGGTAACACTGAAGCTTTCTTT. The variable domain in full, completed from reference TRBV15 and TRBJ1-1, reads DAMVIQNPRYQVTQFGKPVTLSCSQTLNHNVMYWYQQKSSQAPKLLFHYYDKDFNNEADTPDNFQSRRPNTSFCFLDIRSPGLGDTAMYLCATSNPRGGNTEAFFGQGTRLTVV.

This clone was picked up one time. The V gene is TRBV2, the J gene TRBJ1-1; no clear D. CDR1 is SNHLY, CDR2 FYNNEI, per germline. V lost 3 bases to trimming and J lost 6 bases, with 8 bases between them. There are 12 residues in the CDR3. The CDR3 DNA follows: TGTGCCAGCAGTGATCGTTGGGCTGAAGCTTTCTTT. Amino acids: CASSDRWAEAFF.

The chain recombines TRBV12-2 with TRBJ1-5. TRBV12-2 is a pseudogene. The CDR3 sequence is 12 residues long. The CDR3 bases are TGTGCAAGTCGCTTAGAGAATCAGCCCCAGCATTTT. It translates to CASRLENQPQHF.

The V gene is TRBV19, the J gene TRBJ1-5, with TRBD1 matching 10 bases. This CDR3 comprises 14 residues. Germline lookup yields CDR1 LNHDA and CDR2 SQIVND (reference sequence). V trimming: 6 bases; J trimming: 7 bases; junction bases outside the gene matches: 6. For the CDR3, the DNA is TGTGCCAGTAGCCCGACAGGGGGCGGCCAGCCCCAGCATTTT. This encodes CASSPTGGGQPQHF.

This sequence joins TRBV18 and TRBJ2-1, with 8 bases matching TRBD2. V lost 3 bases to trimming and J lost 2 bases; unmatched junction nucleotides: 3. The CDR3 loop spans 15 amino acids. CDR1 is KGHSH and CDR2 is LQKENI in the germline V gene. For the CDR3, the DNA is TGTGCCAGCTCACCGTCCGGGGGGGCCTACAATGAGCAGTTCTTC. Its translation: CASSPSGGAYNEQFF.

The CDR3 DNA follows: TGCGCCAGCAGCCAACAACACACGTACCAAGAGACCCAGTACTTC. It codes for CASSQQHTYQETQYF. V usage is TRBV4-3 and J usage is TRBJ2-5; D not certain. In germline, CDR1 is LGHNA, CDR2 YSLEER. Trimming cost V 2 bases and J 0 bases, with 10 bases left between them. The CDR3 runs 15 residues.

The chain couples TRBV28 to TRBJ1-2, with TRBD1 matching 7 bases. V lost 5 bases and J lost 3; bases outside the gene matches: 3. The CDR3 runs to 13 residues. Germline CDR1 MDHEN, CDR2 SYDVKM. Here the CDR3 DNA reads TGTGCCAGCAGTGTAGGGACAGACTATGGCTACACCTTC. Its translation: CASSVGTDYGYTF.

There are a few counts of this clone. The rearrangement joins TRBV12-3 or TRBV12-4 to TRBJ1-2, with 8 bases matching TRBD1. V shed 8 bases, J shed 6 bases, and the junction held 8 bases outside the gene matches. This CDR3 has 13 residues. CDR3 region: CASGRQGRDGYTF. The CDR3 bases are TGTGCCAGCGGCCGACAGGGGAGAGATGGCTACACCTTC.

CDR3 nucleotides: TGTGCCAGCAGTTTATCTTCAGGGACGGACATTCAGTACTTC. Translated: CASSLSSGTDIQYF. This rearrangement joins TRBV28 to TRBJ2-4, with D possibly being TRBD1 or TRBD2 (5 bases each). The length of the CDR3 is 14 residues. V shed 1 base and J shed 8 bases, with 12 bases lying between them. Germline V gene data show CDR1 as MDHEN and CDR2 as SYDVKM.